A selection of T cell receptor beta chains follows, all from one sample in a study of blood T cells in healthy people across ages. TCRdb recomputed calls from the 5' RACE reads with MiXCR, one row per CDR3 protein. The repertoire consists of about 830,000 distinct CDR3 sequences, with under 80% occurring once and the leading ten covering around 30%. Sequenced sample: blood. The source of these receptors is a man in his thirties or forties in good health. Both conserved end residues are part of each CDR3. A D gene is named only where the DNA matches it firmly. Size values are once, few and many counts, or a class for expanded clones, and some rows have none.

>few|TRBV5-6|NA|TRBJ2-3
CASSLPGSHSTDTQYF
TGTGCCAGCAGCTTACCAGGCAGTCATAGCACAGATACGCAGTATTTT
>NA|TRBV12-3/TRBV12-4|TRBD1|TRBJ2-3
CASSFRQGPDTQYF
TGTGCCAGCAGTTTCAGACAGGGACCCGATACGCAGTATTTT
>NA|TRBV6-4|TRBD1|TRBJ2-4
CASSESPGQGMNIQYF
TGTGCCAGCAGTGAGAGTCCGGGACAGGGCATGAACATTCAGTACTTC
>many|TRBV4-3|NA|TRBJ2-1
CASSQYGRTDEQFF
TGCGCCAGCAGCCAATACGGTAGGACGGATGAGCAGTTCTTC
>NA|TRBV6-1|TRBD1|TRBJ2-5
CASRSRTGVSQETQYF
TGTGCCAGCAGGTCCCGGACAGGGGTTTCTCAAGAGACCCAGTACTTC
>NA|TRBV6-5|NA|TRBJ2-7
CASRGTGRGYEQYF
TGTGCCAGCCGTGGTACAGGGAGAGGGTACGAGCAGTACTTC
>NA|TRBV7-2|TRBD1|TRBJ2-5
CASSPSRTGSGTQYF
TGTGCCAGCAGCCCCTCCAGGACAGGGTCAGGGACCCAGTACTTC
>few|TRBV4-2|NA|TRBJ2-4
CASSQEIGNGGNIQYF
TGTGCCAGCAGCCAAGAAATCGGTAATGGGGGAAACATTCAGTACTTC
>NA|TRBV28|NA|TRBJ2-5
CASSYVSRSGTQYF
TGTGCCAGCAGTTACGTTTCCAGGTCGGGGACCCAGTACTTC
>many|TRBV3-1|NA|TRBJ2-6
CASSQGDDAGANVLTF
TGTGCCAGCAGCCAAGGAGACGATGCTGGGGCCAACGTCCTGACTTTC
>few|TRBV7-2|NA|TRBJ2-1
CASSSPRGGYAEQFF
TGTGCCAGCAGTAGCCCTAGGGGGGGTTATGCTGAGCAGTTCTTC
>once|TRBV5-6|TRBD1|TRBJ1-6
CASSQNRGLSSPLHF
TGTGCCAGCAGCCAAAACAGGGGGCTGAGTTCACCCCTCCACTTT
>NA|TRBV28|NA|TRBJ2-7
CASISGESEQYF
TGTGCCAGCATTTCGGGAGAATCCGAGCAGTACTTC
>once|TRBV7-2|TRBD2|TRBJ2-1
CASSLRRGANEQFF
TGTGCCAGCAGCTTAAGGCGGGGGGCCAATGAGCAGTTCTTC
>NA|TRBV7-2|TRBD1|TRBJ2-1
CASSVGQGAGYNEQFF
TGTGCCAGCAGCGTAGGACAGGGGGCGGGGTACAATGAGCAGTTCTTC
>many|TRBV27|NA|TRBJ2-7
CASSFNRRVRDEQYF
TGTGCCAGCAGTTTCAACCGCCGCGTCCGCGACGAGCAGTACTTC
>NA|TRBV20-1|TRBD1|TRBJ1-2
CSALDRVNYGYTF
TGCAGTGCGCTAGACAGGGTGAACTATGGCTACACCTTC
>NA|TRBV20-1|NA|TRBJ1-4
CSASKDNEKLFF
TGCAGTGCTAGTAAGGATAATGAAAAACTGTTTTTT
>NA|TRBV12-3/TRBV12-4|NA|TRBJ2-1
CASTLGGARNEQFF
TGTGCCAGCACCCTCGGCGGGGCGCGGAATGAGCAGTTCTTC
>NA|TRBV5-6|NA|TRBJ1-2
CASSNKDRTNYGYTF
TGTGCCAGCAGTAATAAGGACAGAACTAACTATGGCTACACCTTC
>NA|TRBV6-5|NA|TRBJ1-2
CASSYSGQHVNYGYTF
TGTGCCAGCAGTTACTCCGGACAGCATGTTAACTATGGCTACACCTTC
>NA|TRBV7-2|TRBD2|TRBJ2-5
CASSPRTGTSQTQYF
TGTGCCAGCAGCCCTAGAACCGGGACTAGCCAGACCCAGTACTTC